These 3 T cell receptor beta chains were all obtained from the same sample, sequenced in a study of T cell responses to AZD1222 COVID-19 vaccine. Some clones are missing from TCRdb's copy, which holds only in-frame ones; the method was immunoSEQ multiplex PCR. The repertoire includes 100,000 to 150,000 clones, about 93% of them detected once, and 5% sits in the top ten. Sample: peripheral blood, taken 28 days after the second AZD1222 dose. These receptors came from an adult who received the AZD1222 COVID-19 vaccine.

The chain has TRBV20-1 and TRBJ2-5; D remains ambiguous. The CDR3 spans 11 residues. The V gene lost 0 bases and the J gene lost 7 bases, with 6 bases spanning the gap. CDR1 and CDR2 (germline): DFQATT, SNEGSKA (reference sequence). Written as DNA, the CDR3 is TGCAGTGCTAGAGATAGGCGGACCCAGTACTTC. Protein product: CSARDRRTQYF.

The CDR3 sequence: CASSQAPGGLGNTIYF. DNA for the CDR3: TGTGCCAGCAGCCAAGCCCCAGGGGGCTTAGGAAACACCATATATTTT. The rearrangement uses TRBV3-1 (or the pseudogene TRBV3-2) and TRBJ1-3; 8 bases map to TRBD1. Looked up from germline, CDR1 is LGHDT and CDR2 is YNNKEL (reference sequence). CDR3 size: 16 residues. J gave up 4 bases and V 1 base, and 6 bases lay outside the gene matches.

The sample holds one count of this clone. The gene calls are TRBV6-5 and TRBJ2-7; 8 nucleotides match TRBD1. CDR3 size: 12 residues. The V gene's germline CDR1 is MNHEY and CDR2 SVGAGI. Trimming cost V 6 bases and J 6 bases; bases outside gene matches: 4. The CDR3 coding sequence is TGTGCCAGCAGGGACAGGGTAGGCGAGCAGTACTTC. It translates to CASRDRVGEQYF.